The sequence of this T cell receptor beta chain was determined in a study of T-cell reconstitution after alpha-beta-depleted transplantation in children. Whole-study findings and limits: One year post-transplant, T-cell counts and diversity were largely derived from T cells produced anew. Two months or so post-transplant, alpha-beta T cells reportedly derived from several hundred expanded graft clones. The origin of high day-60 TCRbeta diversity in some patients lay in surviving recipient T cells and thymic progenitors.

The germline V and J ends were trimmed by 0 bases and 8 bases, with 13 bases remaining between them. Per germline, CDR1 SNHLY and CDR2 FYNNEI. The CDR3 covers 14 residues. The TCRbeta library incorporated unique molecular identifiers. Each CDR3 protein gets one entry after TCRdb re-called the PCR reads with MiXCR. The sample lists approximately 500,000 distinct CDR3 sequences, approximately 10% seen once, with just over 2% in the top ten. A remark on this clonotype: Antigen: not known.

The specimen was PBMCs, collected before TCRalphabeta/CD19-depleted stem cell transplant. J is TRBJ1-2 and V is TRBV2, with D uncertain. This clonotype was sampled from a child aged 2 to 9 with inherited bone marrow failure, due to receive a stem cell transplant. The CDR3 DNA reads TGTGCCAGCAGTGAAGCTTGGGCAGTAGAAGGCTACACCTTC. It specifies CASSEAWAVEGYTF.